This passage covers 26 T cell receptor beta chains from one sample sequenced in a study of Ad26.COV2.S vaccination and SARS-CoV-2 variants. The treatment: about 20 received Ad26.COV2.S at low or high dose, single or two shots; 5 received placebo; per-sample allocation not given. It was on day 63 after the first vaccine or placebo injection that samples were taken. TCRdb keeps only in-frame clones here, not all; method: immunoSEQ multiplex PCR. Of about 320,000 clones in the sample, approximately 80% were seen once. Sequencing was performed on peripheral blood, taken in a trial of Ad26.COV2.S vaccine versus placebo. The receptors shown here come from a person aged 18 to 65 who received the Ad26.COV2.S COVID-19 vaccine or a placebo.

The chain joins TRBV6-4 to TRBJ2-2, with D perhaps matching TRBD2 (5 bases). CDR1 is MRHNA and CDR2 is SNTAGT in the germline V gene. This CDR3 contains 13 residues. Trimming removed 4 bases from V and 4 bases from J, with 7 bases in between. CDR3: CASSVEATGELFF. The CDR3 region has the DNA TGTGCCAGCAGTGTGGAGGCCACCGGGGAGCTGTTTTTT.

CDR3 loop: CASSIRGDTDTQYF. In nucleotides, the CDR3 is TGTGCCAGTAGTATACGGGGGGACACAGATACGCAGTATTTT. The V call is TRBV19, the J call TRBJ2-3; the match to TRBD2 covers 7 bases. J gave up 2 bases and V 2 bases, and 1 base lay outside the gene matches. The germline V gene encodes CDR1 LNHDA and CDR2 SQIVND (reference sequence). This CDR3 spans 14 amino acids.

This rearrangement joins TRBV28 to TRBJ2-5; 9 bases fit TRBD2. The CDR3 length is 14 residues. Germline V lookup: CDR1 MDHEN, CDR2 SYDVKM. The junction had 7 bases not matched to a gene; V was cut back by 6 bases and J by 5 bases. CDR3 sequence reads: CASSRRGGAETQYF. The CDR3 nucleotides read TGTGCCAGCAGCCGGCGCGGGGGGGCTGAGACCCAGTACTTC.

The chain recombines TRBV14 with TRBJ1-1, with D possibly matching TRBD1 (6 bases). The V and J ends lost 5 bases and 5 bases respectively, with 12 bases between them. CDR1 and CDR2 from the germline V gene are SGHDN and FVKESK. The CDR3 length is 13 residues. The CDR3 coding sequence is TGTGCCAGCAGCGTGGGGGCTCGGACTGAAGCTTTCTTT. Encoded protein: CASSVGARTEAFF.

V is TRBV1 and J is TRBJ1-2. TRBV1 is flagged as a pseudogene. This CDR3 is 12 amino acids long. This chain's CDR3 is CTSSQDRYGYTF. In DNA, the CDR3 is TGCACCAGCAGCCAAGATCGCTATGGCTACACCTTC.

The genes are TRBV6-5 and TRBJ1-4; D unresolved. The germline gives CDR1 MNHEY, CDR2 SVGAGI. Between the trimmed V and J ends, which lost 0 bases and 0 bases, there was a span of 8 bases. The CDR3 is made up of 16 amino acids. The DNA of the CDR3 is TGTGCCAGCAGTTACTCGGGCAGCGCAACTAATGAAAAACTGTTTTTT. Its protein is CASSYSGSATNEKLFF.

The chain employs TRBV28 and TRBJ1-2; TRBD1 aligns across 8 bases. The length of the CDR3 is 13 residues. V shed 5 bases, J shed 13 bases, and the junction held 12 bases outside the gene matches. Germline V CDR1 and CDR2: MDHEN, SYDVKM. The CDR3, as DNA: TGTGCCAGCAGTCCTCCGGGGCAGGGGGCCTTCACCTTC. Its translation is CASSPPGQGAFTF.

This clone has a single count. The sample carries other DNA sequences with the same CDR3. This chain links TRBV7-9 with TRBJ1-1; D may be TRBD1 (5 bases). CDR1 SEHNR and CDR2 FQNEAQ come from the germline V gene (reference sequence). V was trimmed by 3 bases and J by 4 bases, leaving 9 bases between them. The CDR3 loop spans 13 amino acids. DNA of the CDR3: TGTGCCAGCAGCTTGGGGGGTGGCACTGAAGCTTTCTTT. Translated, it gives CASSLGGGTEAFF.

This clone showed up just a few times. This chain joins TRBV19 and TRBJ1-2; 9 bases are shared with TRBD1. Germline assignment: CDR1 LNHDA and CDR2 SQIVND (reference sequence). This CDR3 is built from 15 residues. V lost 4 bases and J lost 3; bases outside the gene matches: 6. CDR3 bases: TGTGCCAGTAGTACGGGACAGGGCCTGGACTATGGCTACACCTTC. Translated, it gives CASSTGQGLDYGYTF.

Written as DNA, the CDR3 is TGTGCCAGTAGCGCTGGCAGGGGGCTGGATCCCGGGGAGCTGTTTTTT. Translated, it gives CASSAGRGLDPGELFF. The genes are TRBV19 and TRBJ2-2; 8 bases align to TRBD1. The germline CDR1 and CDR2 sequences are LNHDA and SQIVND (reference sequence). V lost 6 bases, J lost 6 bases, and 12 bases stayed unmatched. The CDR3 runs 16 residues.

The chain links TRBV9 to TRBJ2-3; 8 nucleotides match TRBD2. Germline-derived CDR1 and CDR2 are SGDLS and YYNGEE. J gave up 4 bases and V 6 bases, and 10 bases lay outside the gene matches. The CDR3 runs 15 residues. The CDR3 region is CASNRGGGAADTQYF. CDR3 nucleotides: TGTGCCAGCAACCGGGGGGGCGGGGCCGCAGATACGCAGTATTTT. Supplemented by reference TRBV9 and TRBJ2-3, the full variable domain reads DSGVTQTPKHLITATGQRVTLRCSPRSGDLSVYWYQQSLDQGLQFLIQYYNGEERAKGNILERFSAQQFPDLHSELNLSSLELGDSALYFCASNRGGGAADTQYFGPGTRLTVL.

The CDR3 here is CASSRFSGNTIYF. The CDR3 region has the DNA TGTGCCAGCAGTCGTTTCTCTGGAAACACCATATATTTT. The chain has TRBV2 and TRBJ1-3; D ambiguous. Germline values: CDR1 SNHLY, CDR2 FYNNEI. The CDR3 is 13 residues long. V gave up 5 bases and J gave up 0 bases, with 5 bases separating them.

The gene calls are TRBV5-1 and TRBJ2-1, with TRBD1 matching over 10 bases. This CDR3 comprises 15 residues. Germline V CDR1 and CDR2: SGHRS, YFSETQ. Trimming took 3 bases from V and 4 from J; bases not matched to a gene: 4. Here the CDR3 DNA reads TGCGCCAGCAGCTGGAGGGACAGGGGATACAATGAGCAGTTCTTC. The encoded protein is CASSWRDRGYNEQFF.

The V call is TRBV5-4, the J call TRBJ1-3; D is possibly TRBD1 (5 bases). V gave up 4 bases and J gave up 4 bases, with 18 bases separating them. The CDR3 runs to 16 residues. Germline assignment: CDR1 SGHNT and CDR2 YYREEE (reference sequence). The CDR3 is CASSNRDAGPGNTIYF. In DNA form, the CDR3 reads TGTGCCAGCAGCAATAGGGACGCCGGGCCCGGAAACACCATATATTTT.

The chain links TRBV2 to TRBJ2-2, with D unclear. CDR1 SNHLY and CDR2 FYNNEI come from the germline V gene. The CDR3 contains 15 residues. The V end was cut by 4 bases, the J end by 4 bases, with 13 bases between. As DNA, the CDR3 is TGTGCCAGCAGTGTGAGTCCCTTTGGCACCGGGGAGCTGTTTTTT. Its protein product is CASSVSPFGTGELFF. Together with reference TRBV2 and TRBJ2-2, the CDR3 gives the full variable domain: EPEVTQTPSHQVTQMGQEVILRCVPISNHLYFYWYRQILGQKVEFLVSFYNNEISEKSEIFDDQFSVERPDGSNFTLKIRSTKLEDSAMYFCASSVSPFGTGELFFGEGSRLTVL.

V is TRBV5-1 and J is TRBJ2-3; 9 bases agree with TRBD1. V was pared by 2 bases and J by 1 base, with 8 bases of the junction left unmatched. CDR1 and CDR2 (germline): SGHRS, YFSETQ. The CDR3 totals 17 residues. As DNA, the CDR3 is TGCGCCAGCAGCTTTAAACCACAGGGGGCTGGCACAGATACGCAGTATTTT. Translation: CASSFKPQGAGTDTQYF.

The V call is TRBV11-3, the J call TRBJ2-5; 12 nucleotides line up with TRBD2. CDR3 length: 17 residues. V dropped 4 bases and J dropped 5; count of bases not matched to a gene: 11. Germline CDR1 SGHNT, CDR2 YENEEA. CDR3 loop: CASSSRLAGVSGETQYF. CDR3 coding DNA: TGTGCCAGCAGCTCCAGACTAGCGGGGGTTTCGGGGGAGACCCAGTACTTC.

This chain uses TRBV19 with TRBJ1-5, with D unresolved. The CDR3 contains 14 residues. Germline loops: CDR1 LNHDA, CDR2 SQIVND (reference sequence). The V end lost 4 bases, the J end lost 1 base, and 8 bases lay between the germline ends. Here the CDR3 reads CASSTSWSNQPQHF. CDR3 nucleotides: TGTGCCAGTAGTACCTCTTGGAGCAATCAGCCCCAGCATTTT.

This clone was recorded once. The chain's CDR3 is CASRLGTTEAFF. In DNA, the CDR3 is TGTGCCAGTCGACTGGGGACCACTGAAGCTTTCTTT. This rearrangement joins TRBV6-5 to TRBJ1-1; D might be TRBD1 (5 bases). Germline V CDR1 and CDR2: MNHEY, SVGAGI. CDR3 length equals 12 residues. The V end lost 9 bases, the J end lost 4 bases, and 12 bases lay between the germline ends.

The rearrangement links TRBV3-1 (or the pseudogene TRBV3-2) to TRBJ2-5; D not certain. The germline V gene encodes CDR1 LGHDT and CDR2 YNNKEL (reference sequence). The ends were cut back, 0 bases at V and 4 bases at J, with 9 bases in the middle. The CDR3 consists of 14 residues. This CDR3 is CASSQDMHRETQYF. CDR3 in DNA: TGTGCCAGCAGCCAAGATATGCACCGAGAGACCCAGTACTTC.

For the CDR3, the DNA is TGTGCCAGCAGCCAATACAGGGGGGGCTACGAGCAGTACTTC. This sequence encodes CASSQYRGGYEQYF. J is TRBJ2-7 and V is TRBV3-1 (or the pseudogene TRBV3-2), with D tentatively TRBD1 (8 bases). CDR1 is LGHDT and CDR2 is YNNKEL in the germline V gene (reference sequence). Trimming pared 2 bases from V and 3 bases from J, leaving 11 bases between. The CDR3 length is 14 residues.

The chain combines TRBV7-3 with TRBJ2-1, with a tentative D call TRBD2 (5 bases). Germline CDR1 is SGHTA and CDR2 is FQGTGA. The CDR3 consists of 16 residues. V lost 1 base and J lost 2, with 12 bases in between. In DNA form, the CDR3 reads TGTGCCAGCAGCTTAAACCCCACAGCGGCCTACAATGAGCAGTTCTTC. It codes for CASSLNPTAAYNEQFF.

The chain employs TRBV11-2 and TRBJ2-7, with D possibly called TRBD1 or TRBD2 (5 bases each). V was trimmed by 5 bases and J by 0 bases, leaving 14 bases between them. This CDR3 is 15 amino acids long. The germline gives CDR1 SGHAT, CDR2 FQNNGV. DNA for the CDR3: TGTGCCAGCAGCCCGGGGACGGTAAGCTCCTACGAGCAGTACTTC. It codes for CASSPGTVSSYEQYF. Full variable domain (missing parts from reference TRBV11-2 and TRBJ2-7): EAGVAQSPRYKIIEKRQSVAFWCNPISGHATLYWYQQILGQGPKLLIQFQNNGVVDDSQLPKDRFSAERLKGVDSTLKIQPAKLEDSAVYLCASSPGTVSSYEQYFGPGTRLTVT.

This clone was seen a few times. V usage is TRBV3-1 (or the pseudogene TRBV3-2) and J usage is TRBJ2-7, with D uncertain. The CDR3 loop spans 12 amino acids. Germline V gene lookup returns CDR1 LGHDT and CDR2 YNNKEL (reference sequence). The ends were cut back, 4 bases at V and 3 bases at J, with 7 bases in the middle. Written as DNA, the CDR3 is TGTGCCAGCAGCCTAGGTCTCTACGAGCAGTACTTC. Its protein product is CASSLGLYEQYF.

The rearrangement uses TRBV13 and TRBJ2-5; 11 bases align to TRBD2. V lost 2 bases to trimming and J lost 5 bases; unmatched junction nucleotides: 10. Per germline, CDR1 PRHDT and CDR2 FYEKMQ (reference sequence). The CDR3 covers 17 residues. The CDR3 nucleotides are TGTGCCAGCAGCTTACTCACTAGCGGGGGCCACGGGGAGACCCAGTACTTC. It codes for CASSLLTSGGHGETQYF.

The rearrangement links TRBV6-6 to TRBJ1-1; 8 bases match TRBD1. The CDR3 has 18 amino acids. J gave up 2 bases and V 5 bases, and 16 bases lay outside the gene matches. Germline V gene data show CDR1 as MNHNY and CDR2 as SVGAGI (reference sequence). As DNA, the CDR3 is TGTGCCAGCAGTCGGGGGGGGATGACAGGGGCACTAAACACTGAAGCTTTCTTT. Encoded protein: CASSRGGMTGALNTEAFF.